This entry describes one T cell receptor beta chain. The data were obtained in a study of blood T cells in healthy people across ages. Primed by a sample-barcoded 5' primer and a J-beta primer mix, a second PCR proceeded for roughly 7 to 11 cycles. TCRdb passed the 5' RACE reads through MiXCR, listing each CDR3 protein once. The sample holds about 900,000 distinct CDR3 sequences, approximately 49% seen once. Germline V gene sequence: CDR1 DFQATT, CDR2 SNEGSKA (reference sequence). Unmatched junction bases numbered 8, after V lost 3 bases and J lost 7 bases. The CDR3 has 15 residues. The chain combines TRBV20-1 with TRBJ2-1; the match to TRBD2 covers 11 bases. The origin of this receptor is a man younger than 40 in good health. Sample: blood. The CDR3 here is CSARVSGGAVNEQFF. The CDR3 DNA follows: TGCAGTGCTAGGGTTAGCGGGGGGGCCGTTAATGAGCAGTTCTTC.